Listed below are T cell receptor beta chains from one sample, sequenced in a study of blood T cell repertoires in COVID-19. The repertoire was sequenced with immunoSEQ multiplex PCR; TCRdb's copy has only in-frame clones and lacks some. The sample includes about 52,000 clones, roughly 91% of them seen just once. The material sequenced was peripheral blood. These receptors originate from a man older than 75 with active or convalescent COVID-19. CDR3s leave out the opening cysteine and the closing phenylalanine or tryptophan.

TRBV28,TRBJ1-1,ASSLTAKNTEAF
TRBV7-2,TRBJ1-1,ASSPVNTEAF
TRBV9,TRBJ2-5,ASSAEIAVGRETQY
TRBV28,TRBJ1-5,AGGDSNQPQH
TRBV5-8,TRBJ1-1,ASSLGGTNTEAF
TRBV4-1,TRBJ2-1,ASSQGPLRTPYNEQF
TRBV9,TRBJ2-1,ASSVQTGSRPYNEQF
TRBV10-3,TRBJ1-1,AMRGEGTEAF
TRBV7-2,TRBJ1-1,ASSLGQQGRAF
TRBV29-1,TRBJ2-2,SVEGPGLAATGELF
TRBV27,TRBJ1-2,ASTQRQGLGGYT
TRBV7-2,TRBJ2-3,ASSSRHTDTQY
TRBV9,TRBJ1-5,ASSVDSTGGRPQH
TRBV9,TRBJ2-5,ASSAPRETQY
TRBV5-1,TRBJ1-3,ASSGTAGSAGNTIY
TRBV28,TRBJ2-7,ASPGTGEHEQY
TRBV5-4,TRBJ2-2,ASSPDRGHTGELF
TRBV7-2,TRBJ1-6,ASSLDRANNSPLH
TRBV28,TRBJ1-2,ASTPPGANYGYT
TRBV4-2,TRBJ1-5,ASSQGGGSQPQH
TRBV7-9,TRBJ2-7,ASSFNSAGEQY
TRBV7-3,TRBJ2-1,ASSLGLADYNEQF